The clone carrying this T cell receptor (beta chain) was found many times. Its antigen is as yet unknown. Treatment was busulfan-fludarabine conditioning, a marrow graft, and cyclophosphamide on days +3 and +4. From germline, CDR1 is SQVTM and CDR2 ANQGSEA. V lost 4 bases, J lost 3 bases, and 10 bases lay in between. The CDR3 loop spans 12 amino acids. This sample stems from a study of T cells after posttransplantation cyclophosphamide. Overall study findings and caveats: Blood and skin or GI T cell repertoires showed limited TRB overlap. Later post-transplant blood repertoires were often dominated by donor CD8+ memory clones. TRB clonality was highly associated with recipient CMV seropositivity and reactivation.

The repertoire was sequenced with immunoSEQ multiplex PCR; TCRdb's copy has only in-frame clones and lacks some. The sample gives roughly 14,000 clones, none seen only once, and the top ten clones hold around 23%. This clonotype originated in a female patient between 40 and 55 years old who received an allogeneic stem cell transplant from a related donor, was CMV-positive, and had no GVHD. Part of the T cell pool may stem from the graft donor. Sequenced here: PBMCs, sampled 950 to 1,200 days after allogeneic stem cell transplant with posttransplant cyclophosphamide. The rearrangement joins TRBV29-1 to TRBJ2-7; possible D gene TRBD2, 5 bases. CDR3 protein: CSVAGMFYEQYF. The CDR3 DNA is TGCAGCGTTGCCGGGATGTTCTACGAGCAGTACTTC.